These 26 T cell receptor beta chains were all obtained from the same sample, sequenced in a study of cytomegalovirus exposure and HLA in healthy donors. Both 60 Vbeta primers and 13 Jbeta primers went into the PCR. The data were produced by immunoSEQ multiplex PCR, yet TCRdb's version contains in-frame clones alone and is incomplete. This sample yields about 180,000 clones, of which roughly four fifths are seen a single time; 2.5% belongs to the top ten. Sequencing input: PBMCs. Receptor source: a female donor in good health and CMV-seronegative.

The CDR3 is CASSEMVGGQETQYF. DNA for the CDR3: TGTGCCAGCAGTGAAATGGTGGGGGGACAAGAGACCCAGTACTTC. The rearrangement links TRBV6-1 to TRBJ2-5, with a weak D call TRBD2 (6 bases). V lost 2 bases to trimming and J lost 2 bases, with 12 bases between them. This CDR3 has 15 amino acids. Germline CDR1 is MNHNS and CDR2 is SASEGT.

The chain recombines TRBV7-2 with TRBJ1-6; weak D call: TRBD1 (5 bases). The CDR3 consists of 14 residues. Trimming left V 5 bases short and J 7 bases short, with 12 bases between. Per the germline V gene, CDR1 is SGHTA and CDR2 is FQGNSA. CDR3 sequence: CASSGFSGNSPLHF. CDR3 DNA sequence: TGTGCCAGCAGCGGATTTTCAGGGAATTCACCCCTCCACTTT.

V gene TRBV10-3 combines with J gene TRBJ2-5; TRBD2 might be the D (5 bases). CDR1 and CDR2 (germline): ENHRY, SYGVKD. This CDR3 region has 13 residues. The V gene lost 6 bases and the J gene lost 5 bases, with 13 bases spanning the gap. CDR3: CAIRLGSGETQYF. The CDR3 DNA sequence: TGTGCCATCAGACTAGGGTCGGGGGAGACCCAGTACTTC.

The chain joins TRBV18 to TRBJ1-2; TRBD1 matches at 8 bases. Trimming at V came to 4 bases and at J to 2 bases, leaving 9 bases not matched to a gene. Germline V gene data show CDR1 as KGHSH and CDR2 as LQKENI. The CDR3 sequence is 16 residues long. The CDR3 bases are TGTGCCAGCTCACAAACGGGACAGGCCCTAAACTATGGCTACACCTTC. Encoded protein: CASSQTGQALNYGYTF.

The chain is built from TRBV6-6 and TRBJ2-7, with D maybe TRBD1 (6 bases). CDR3 length equals 14 residues. The germline gives CDR1 MNHNY, CDR2 SVGAGI (reference sequence). V was shortened by 4 bases and J by 1 base, with 11 bases between the two germline ends. The CDR3 DNA reads TGTGCCAGCAGTTCATCAGGGGTGTCCTACGAGCAGTACTTC. Its protein is CASSSSGVSYEQYF.

This rearrangement joins TRBV6-1 to TRBJ2-3; D possibly corresponds to TRBD1 (6 bases). V was pared by 4 bases and J by 4 bases, with 18 bases between. The CDR3 totals 16 residues. The germline gives CDR1 MNHNS, CDR2 SASEGT. CDR3 residues: CASSVLQGIGPDTQYF. CDR3 in DNA: TGTGCCAGCAGTGTCTTACAGGGAATCGGGCCAGATACGCAGTATTTT.

The chain recombines TRBV9 with TRBJ1-3; 10 bases are a match to TRBD1. CDR3 length: 16 residues. Looked up from germline, CDR1 is SGDLS and CDR2 is YYNGEE. V shed 4 bases and J 1 base; nucleotides not matched to a gene: 5. This chain's CDR3 is CASSQGQGRSGNTIYF. The CDR3 DNA follows: TGTGCCAGCAGCCAGGGACAGGGGAGGTCTGGAAACACCATATATTTT.

This clone was seen a handful of times. The chain links TRBV28 to TRBJ1-2; TRBD1 agrees at 8 bases. In germline, CDR1 is MDHEN, CDR2 SYDVKM. The junction had 4 bases not matched to a gene; V was cut back by 7 bases and J by 6 bases. This CDR3 contains 12 residues. CDR3 sequence reads: CASTLTGDGYTF. In DNA, the CDR3 is TGTGCCAGCACCCTGACAGGGGATGGCTACACCTTC.

The J gene is TRBJ1-1, the V gene TRBV2; D remains unclear. This CDR3 spans 12 amino acids. Deletions cut 0 bases from V and 10 bases from J, with 9 bases between. CDR1 and CDR2 from the germline V gene are SNHLY and FYNNEI. The CDR3 protein is CASSEARAVAFF. The CDR3 DNA sequence: TGTGCCAGCAGTGAAGCGCGGGCTGTAGCTTTCTTT.

The gene calls are TRBV7-2 and TRBJ2-7; D may be TRBD1 (6 bases). Looked up from germline, CDR1 is SGHTA and CDR2 is FQGNSA. The CDR3 totals 13 residues. With 2 bases removed from V and 3 bases from J, the gap between germline ends came to 8 bases. CDR3: CASSLNRDYEQYF. The CDR3 nucleotides read TGTGCCAGCAGCTTAAACAGGGACTACGAGCAGTACTTC.

This chain joins TRBV28 and TRBJ2-7; 9 bases map to TRBD1. V gave up 6 bases and J gave up 1 base; unmatched junction bases: 7. The CDR3 loop spans 15 amino acids. Germline values: CDR1 MDHEN, CDR2 SYDVKM. As DNA, the CDR3 is TGTGCCAGCAGCAAACCGGGACAGGGTTCCTACGAGCAGTACTTC. Protein sequence: CASSKPGQGSYEQYF.

The rearrangement uses TRBV20-1 and TRBJ2-1, with no clear D. Germline V gene data show CDR1 as DFQATT and CDR2 as SNEGSKA (reference sequence). Deletions cut 6 bases from V and 5 bases from J, with 8 bases between. This CDR3 spans 11 amino acids. CDR3 sequence reads: CSAKRNNEQFF. CDR3 sequence (DNA): TGCAGTGCAAAGCGAAACAATGAGCAGTTCTTC.

A word on this clone: The junction departs from the called germline gene at one end, perhaps through a read error. The chain is built from TRBV11-3 and TRBJ1-2; TRBD1 matches 11 bases. The CDR3 contains 16 residues. The germline gives CDR1 SGHNT, CDR2 YENEEA. Here the CDR3 reads CANSLIPWDRGYGYTF. The CDR3 bases are TGTGCCAACAGCCTAATACCCTGGGACAGGGGGTATGGCTACACCTTC.

This sequence joins TRBV28 and TRBJ1-1; D uncertain. The CDR3 runs to 14 residues. Trimming pared 6 bases from V and 4 bases from J, leaving 15 bases between. Germline-derived CDR1 and CDR2 are MDHEN and SYDVKM. In nucleotides, the CDR3 is TGTGCCAGCAGCCCGACCTTATCGGGCACTGAAGCTTTCTTT. Amino acids: CASSPTLSGTEAFF.

The CDR3 loop is CASSGGLAGAADTQYF. CDR3 bases: TGCGCCAGCAGTGGGGGACTAGCGGGGGCAGCAGATACGCAGTATTTT. This rearrangement joins TRBV10-1 to TRBJ2-3; 14 nucleotides match TRBD2. CDR1 is WNHNN, CDR2 SYGVQD, per germline (reference sequence). The CDR3 is 16 residues long. V trimming: 4 bases; J trimming: 4 bases; junction bases outside the gene matches: 4.

This chain links TRBV7-6 with TRBJ2-7; a weak D match, TRBD1 (6 bases). Germline CDR1 reads SGHVS; CDR2 reads FNYEAQ. The V gene lost 3 bases and the J gene lost 5 bases, with 11 bases spanning the gap. This CDR3 spans 13 amino acids. CDR3 residues: CASSFRGLHEQYF. In DNA form, the CDR3 reads TGTGCCAGCAGCTTCAGGGGTCTACACGAGCAGTACTTC.

The chain has TRBV6-5 and TRBJ1-1; no reliable D call. Germline assignment: CDR1 MNHEY and CDR2 SVGAGI. The CDR3 length is 11 residues. Trimming cost V 5 bases and J 7 bases, with 8 bases left between them. The CDR3 sequence: CASSRGGEAFF. CDR3 bases: TGTGCCAGCAGTCGAGGAGGTGAAGCTTTCTTT.

This clone was picked up one time. The rearrangement uses TRBV9 and TRBJ1-6, with D possibly being TRBD1 (6 bases). The germline V gene has CDR1 SGDLS and CDR2 YYNGEE. V lost 0 bases to trimming and J lost 10 bases, with 14 bases between them. This CDR3 spans 15 amino acids. This CDR3 reads CASSVEGDYGSPLHF. The CDR3, as DNA: TGTGCCAGCAGCGTAGAGGGGGATTACGGGTCACCCCTCCACTTT.

This chain joins TRBV4-3 and TRBJ2-7, with 7 bases lining up with TRBD1. The CDR3 sequence is 19 residues long. Trimming at V came to 0 bases and at J to 0 bases, leaving 14 bases not matched to a gene. Germline CDR1 and CDR2: LGHNA and YSLEER. The CDR3 is CASSQDSGTAHTSSYEQYF. The CDR3 DNA sequence: TGCGCCAGCAGCCAAGATTCCGGGACAGCCCATACCTCCTCCTACGAGCAGTACTTC.

This clone was seen a handful of times. The V and J genes are TRBV6-4 and TRBJ2-1; the match to TRBD1 covers 12 bases. CDR3 size: 15 residues. V dropped 4 bases and J dropped 8; count of bases not matched to a gene: 6. Germline CDR1 is MRHNA and CDR2 is SNTAGT. The CDR3, as DNA: TGTGCCAGCAGTGCCGGGACAGGGGGCATGGATGAGCAGTTCTTC. Residues: CASSAGTGGMDEQFF.

This clone turned up a few times. This rearrangement joins TRBV25-1 to TRBJ1-4; 7 bases map to TRBD1. V lost 6 bases to trimming and J lost 7 bases; unmatched junction nucleotides: 5. Germline-derived CDR1 and CDR2 are MGHDK and SYGVNS. The CDR3 totals 13 residues. CDR3 coding DNA: TGTGCCAGCAGGAACAGGGGCGGTGAAAAACTGTTTTTT. This codes for CASRNRGGEKLFF.

The count of this clone is one. Written as DNA, the CDR3 is TGCGCCAGCAGTCAATCGGACAGGGAAAATGGCTACACCTTC. Amino acid sequence: CASSQSDRENGYTF. The chain couples TRBV23-1 to TRBJ1-2, with TRBD1 identical over 8 bases. TRBV23-1 is an ORF, with its function uncertain. After removal of 0 bases from V and 6 bases from J, the junction contained 3 bases not matched to a gene. The CDR3 totals 14 residues.

This clone appeared a few times. The V gene is TRBV30, the J gene TRBJ1-3; TRBD1 might be the D (6 bases). From germline, CDR1 is GTSNPN and CDR2 SVGIG (reference sequence). This CDR3 contains 13 residues. Trimming removed 1 base from V and 4 bases from J, with 8 bases in between. The CDR3: CAWSGTVGNTIYF. In DNA form, the CDR3 reads TGTGCCTGGAGTGGGACAGTAGGAAACACCATATATTTT.

The V call is TRBV13, the J call TRBJ2-2, with 9 bases that match TRBD1. V lost 0 bases and J lost 5; bases outside the gene matches: 1. The CDR3 runs 15 residues. Germline V gene data show CDR1 as PRHDT and CDR2 as FYEKMQ (reference sequence). CDR3 region: CASSLGGTGTGELFF. The DNA of the CDR3 is TGTGCCAGCAGCTTAGGGGGGACAGGGACCGGGGAGCTGTTTTTT.

The CDR3 DNA sequence: TGTGCCAGCAGTTACCGGGGAGCACGCACAGATACGCAGTATTTT. It specifies CASSYRGARTDTQYF. The rearrangement joins TRBV7-8 to TRBJ2-3; tentatively, D is TRBD2 (5 bases). Trimming cost V 6 bases and J 1 base, with 14 bases left between them. The CDR3 is 15 amino acids. In germline, CDR1 is SGHVS, CDR2 FQNEAQ.

This clone was detected once. Here the CDR3 DNA reads TGTGCCAGCAGCGCGACAGGGTCGTCGAACACTGAAGCTTTCTTT. Its translation: CASSATGSSNTEAFF. The chain joins TRBV7-2 to TRBJ1-1, with 7 bases aligning to TRBD1. The trim removed 5 bases at V and 1 base at J, leaving 7 bases unmatched. The V gene's germline CDR1 is SGHTA and CDR2 FQGNSA. The CDR3 length is 15 residues.